The T cell receptor (beta chain) described here comes from a study of cytomegalovirus exposure and HLA in healthy donors. Notes on this clone: What it binds is not known.

This CDR3 has 14 amino acids. V shed 3 bases and J shed 2 bases, with 9 bases lying between them. The germline V gene has CDR1 SSHAT and CDR2 FNYEAQ (reference sequence). Findings and caveats of the study: Using the classifier, cytomegalovirus status was reportedly diagnosed with high specificity and sensitivity. Presence/absence comparisons presumed near-even sequencing depth among donors. Some V segments, including TRBV6-2 and TRBV6-3, were excluded as indistinguishable.

It was with 60 Vbeta and 13 Jbeta primers that the PCR ran. The method was immunoSEQ multiplex PCR; TCRdb's version includes in-frame clones alone and lacks a portion of them. The sample has approximately 100,000 clones, around 80% seen once. Sequenced sample: PBMCs. The clonotype originates from a young woman in good health and CMV-seronegative. The chain joins TRBV7-7 to TRBJ2-3, with a possible D match to TRBD2 (5 bases). The CDR3 region is CASSLADYTDTQYF. In DNA form, the CDR3 reads TGTGCCAGCAGCTTGGCAGACTACACAGATACGCAGTATTTT. The whole variable domain, remainder taken from reference TRBV7-7 and TRBJ2-3, is GAGVSQSPRYKVTKRGQDVTLRCDPISSHATLYWYQQALGQGPEFLTYFNYEAQPDKSGLPSDRFSAERPEGSISTLTIQRTEQRDSAMYRCASSLADYTDTQYFGPGTRLTVL.